The 11 T cell receptor beta chains given below trace back to one sample, sequenced in a study of T-cell reconstitution after alpha-beta-depleted transplantation in children. For TCRbeta, the library was prepared with unique molecular identifiers. TCRdb independently ran MiXCR on the PCR reads; one entry per CDR3 protein. The top ten clones hold roughly 30% of a sample with approximately 240,000 distinct CDR3 sequences, roughly 10% of them seen once. The sequenced sample was PBMCs, obtained before TCRalphabeta/CD19-depleted stem cell transplant. The receptors originated from a child younger than two with acute myeloid leukemia, due to receive a stem cell transplant.

The gene calls are TRBV5-6 and TRBJ1-2, with 8 bases lining up with TRBD1. The germline V gene has CDR1 SGHDT and CDR2 YYEEEE. The CDR3 runs 13 residues. Trimming took 9 bases from V and 9 from J; bases not matched to a gene: 13. The DNA of the CDR3 is TGTGCCATGAGCCCCGGACAGGGTAGCAGCTACACCTTC. Protein sequence: CAMSPGQGSSYTF.

The chain has TRBV7-2 and TRBJ2-3, with 12 bases aligning to TRBD2. The J segment lost 8 bases and the V segment lost 1 base, leaving 4 bases of the junction unmatched. Per the germline V gene, CDR1 is SGHTA and CDR2 is FQGNSA. The CDR3 runs 15 residues. The CDR3 here is CASSLVLAGGGTQYF. The DNA of the CDR3 is TGTGCCAGCAGCTTAGTGCTAGCGGGAGGGGGTACGCAGTATTTT.

There are many counts of this clonotype. The rearrangement joins TRBV12-1 to TRBJ2-1; the table's D call of TRBD1 was not tested on the DNA. TRBV12-1 is a recognized pseudogene. The CDR3 extends over 13 amino acids. The CDR3 loop reads CASSPGVVNEQFF. The CDR3 bases are TGTGCCAGCAGCCCAGGGGTAGTCAATGAGCAGTTCTTC.

This clonotype was seen many times. This chain links TRBV7-9 with TRBJ2-3; D gene unclear. The length of the CDR3 is 11 residues. CDR1 is SEHNR and CDR2 is FQNEAQ in the germline V gene (reference sequence). Trimming took 2 bases from V and 7 from J, leaving 4 bases between them. CDR3 in amino acids: CASSLSYTQYF. CDR3 in DNA: TGTGCCAGCAGCTTATCCTATACGCAGTATTTT.

This clonotype was counted ten times or more. Germline and junction disagree at one end, which may indicate a read error. The rearrangement links TRBV28 to TRBJ2-3; D unclear. Germline V gives CDR1 MDHEN, CDR2 SYDVKM. This CDR3 region has 12 residues. For the CDR3, the DNA is TGCGCCAGCAGCTTACGCACAGATACGCAGTATTTT. This encodes CASSLRTDTQYF.

For this clonotype: A much larger clone is a single base away; this may be a read error. The chain joins TRBV29-1 to TRBJ2-7, with D perhaps TRBD1 or TRBD2 (5 bases each). This CDR3 is 12 amino acids long. Germline CDR1 SQVTM, CDR2 ANQGSEA. CDR3 sequence (DNA): TGCGGCGTCCTAGTCGAGGGGTACGAGCAGTACTTC. Translated: CGVLVEGYEQYF.

This clonotype has at least ten counts. The rearrangement links TRBV20-1 to TRBJ2-3; the match to TRBD1 covers 7 bases. Germline lookup yields CDR1 DFQATT and CDR2 SNEGSKA (reference sequence). The CDR3 is 16 amino acids. V lost 6 bases, J lost 3 bases, and 15 bases stayed unmatched. Here the CDR3 reads CSAQPSTGLRTDTQYF. CDR3 nucleotides: TGCAGTGCCCAACCCTCGACAGGGCTTCGGACAGATACGCAGTATTTT.

Concerning this clonotype itself: Being one base from a much bigger clone, this may be a read error. The chain employs TRBV5-4 and TRBJ2-1, with 9 bases identical to TRBD1. CDR1 is SGHNT, CDR2 YYREEE, per germline (reference sequence). This CDR3 has 15 amino acids. CDR3 residues: CASCFRDRVYNEQFF. DNA of the CDR3: TGTGCCAGCTGCTTCCGGGACAGGGTCTACAATGAGCAGTTCTTC.

The table lists this clonotype with many counts. V is TRBV18 and J is TRBJ2-7, with 8 bases identical to TRBD2. With 1 base clipped from V and 2 bases from J, the junction kept 4 bases outside the gene matches. The CDR3 spans 15 residues. The V gene's germline CDR1 is KGHSH and CDR2 LQKENI. The CDR3 sequence: CASSPRSGRPYEQYF. The CDR3 DNA is TGTGCCAGCTCACCACGGAGCGGGAGACCCTACGAGCAGTACTTC.

The sample holds a few counts of this clonotype. This chain joins TRBV6-2 or TRBV6-3 and TRBJ1-5, with a tentative D call TRBD1 (5 bases). Per the germline V gene, CDR1 is MNHEY and CDR2 is SVGEGT. This CDR3 has 13 residues. The V and J ends lost 10 bases and 6 bases respectively, with 16 bases between them. The CDR3 nucleotides read TGTGCCAACGGCGACGGGGGTGGTCAGCCCCAGCATTTT. As protein: CANGDGGGQPQHF.

This clonotype was picked up many times. The chain uses TRBV6-4 and TRBJ2-2; TRBD2 agrees at 13 bases. The CDR3 extends over 17 amino acids. J gave up 2 bases and V 2 bases, and 2 bases lay outside the gene matches. The germline CDR1 and CDR2 sequences are MRHNA and SNTAGT. The CDR3 nucleotides are TGTGCCAGCAGTGACGGACTAGCGGGGGTAAACACCGGGGAGCTGTTTTTT. Encoded protein: CASSDGLAGVNTGELFF.